Sequencing of this TCR beta chain was carried out in a study of spatial heterogeneity in lung cancer. Study summary: The study consistently detected more beta-chain than alpha-chain sequences.

Noted time point: sample taken at primary tumor resection. Unsorted whole RNA samples from tumor, nontumor lung or frozen PBMC were sequenced. Trimming took 2 bases from V and 6 from J, leaving 15 bases between them. The length of the CDR3 is 15 residues. Germline loops: CDR1 SGHDT, CDR2 YYEEEE. TCRdb fed the 5' RACE reads into MiXCR, producing one record per CDR3 protein. The sample lists around 40,000 distinct CDR3 sequences, around 5.2% seen once, with 25% in the top ten. This clonotype was found a few times. The chain carries TRBV5-6 and TRBJ2-1, with D perhaps TRBD2 (7 bases). Sample: PBMCs, taken at surgery. The clonotype was recovered from a female donor with early-stage non-small cell lung cancer. The CDR3 region is CASSFRGAGINEQFF. CDR3 sequence (DNA): TGTGCCAGCAGCTTCAGGGGAGCGGGGATCAATGAGCAGTTCTTC.